These 29 T cell receptor beta chains were sequenced from one sample in a study of blood T cell repertoires in COVID-19. TCRdb keeps only in-frame clones here, not all; method: immunoSEQ multiplex PCR. The table lists approximately 150,000 clones, around 85% of them singletons, with approximately 5.6% in the top ten. Material: PBMCs or T cells enriched from blood (not recorded which). Every receptor here comes from a woman aged 40 to 49 with acute COVID-19.

The chain is built from TRBV4-1 and TRBJ1-5; D perhaps matches TRBD1 (6 bases). This CDR3 region has 15 residues. CDR1 is MGHRA, CDR2 YSYEKL, per germline. With 4 bases removed from V and 6 bases from J, the gap between germline ends came to 16 bases. The CDR3: CASSLGQGGPQPQHF. CDR3 sequence (DNA): TGCGCCAGCAGCCTTGGACAAGGGGGTCCTCAGCCCCAGCATTTT.

The chain couples TRBV2 to TRBJ2-2; a possible D gene is TRBD2 (6 bases). The CDR3 is made up of 14 amino acids. Germline CDR1 reads SNHLY; CDR2 reads FYNNEI. V lost 4 bases, J lost 5 bases, and 11 bases lay in between. DNA of the CDR3: TGTGCCAGCAGTGTCCAGCTAGCGACCGGGGAGCTGTTTTTT. Residues: CASSVQLATGELFF.

The V call is TRBV11-2, the J call TRBJ1-3; a weak D match, TRBD1 (6 bases). Trimming shortened V by 4 bases and J by 3 bases, and 7 bases separated the two germline ends. CDR1 and CDR2 (germline): SGHAT, FQNNGV. The CDR3 consists of 13 residues. The CDR3 loop is CASSSGVGNTIYF. CDR3 DNA sequence: TGTGCCAGCAGCTCAGGGGTTGGAAACACCATATATTTT. Supplemented by reference TRBV11-2 and TRBJ1-3, the full variable domain reads EAGVAQSPRYKIIEKRQSVAFWCNPISGHATLYWYQQILGQGPKLLIQFQNNGVVDDSQLPKDRFSAERLKGVDSTLKIQPAKLEDSAVYLCASSSGVGNTIYFGEGSWLTVV.

This clone appeared once. The rearrangement links TRBV18 to TRBJ2-7; 9 bases match TRBD1. This CDR3 has 14 amino acids. The junction had 9 bases not matched to a gene; V was cut back by 6 bases and J by 6 bases. Germline assignment: CDR1 KGHSH and CDR2 LQKENI. CDR3: CASSLGQGAAEQYF. CDR3 nucleotides: TGTGCCAGCTCGTTGGGACAGGGAGCGGCCGAGCAGTACTTC.

The chain combines TRBV9 with TRBJ2-2; 9 bases map to TRBD1. CDR3 length equals 16 residues. V was pared by 4 bases and J by 4 bases, with 8 bases of the junction left unmatched. Germline loops: CDR1 SGDLS, CDR2 YYNGEE. CDR3: CASSRAGTGFTGELFF. The CDR3 nucleotides are TGTGCCAGCAGCCGTGCCGGGACAGGGTTCACCGGGGAGCTGTTTTTT.

This sequence joins TRBV5-1 and TRBJ2-1; 10 bases line up with TRBD2. The V segment lost 1 base and the J segment 9 bases; nucleotides outside the gene matches: 7. Germline CDR1 and CDR2: SGHRS and YFSETQ. This CDR3 region has 15 residues. The CDR3 loop reads CASSLSAGGPGEQFF. The DNA of the CDR3 is TGCGCCAGCAGCTTGTCAGCGGGAGGGCCGGGTGAGCAGTTCTTC. Drawing the rest from reference TRBV5-1 and TRBJ2-1, the complete variable domain is KAGVTQTPRYLIKTRGQQVTLSCSPISGHRSVSWYQQTPGQGLQFLFEYFSETQRNKGNFPGRFSGRQFSNSRSEMNVSTLELGDSALYLCASSLSAGGPGEQFFGPGTRLTVL.

The J gene is TRBJ1-1, the V gene TRBV18; D remains ambiguous. The germline V and J ends were trimmed by 2 bases and 6 bases, with 10 bases remaining between them. The CDR3 length is 13 residues. Germline CDR1 reads KGHSH; CDR2 reads LQKENI. CDR3 bases: TGTGCCAGCTCACCATCTAGTAGGTCTGAAGCTTTCTTT. This sequence encodes CASSPSSRSEAFF. The variable domain in full, completed from reference TRBV18 and TRBJ1-1, reads NAGVMQNPRHLVRRRGQEARLRCSPMKGHSHVYWYRQLPEEGLKFMVYLQKENIIDESGMPKERFSAEFPKEGPSILRIQQVVRGDSAAYFCASSPSSRSEAFFGQGTRLTVV.

With regard to this clone: It may be a read error: a sequence one base away is much more abundant. The chain is built from TRBV6-5 and TRBJ1-1; D unclear. Germline V gene sequence: CDR1 MNHEY, CDR2 SVGAGI. The length of the CDR3 is 13 residues. Deletions cut 4 bases from V and 0 bases from J, with 6 bases between. The CDR3, as DNA: TGTGCCAGCAGTTTGTCGGTGAACACTGAAGCTTTCTTT. Translating it yields CASSLSVNTEAFF.

The chain combines TRBV12-3 or TRBV12-4 with TRBJ2-7; possible D gene TRBD2, 8 bases. This CDR3 comprises 13 residues. The CDR3 reads CASSIAGQYEQYV. CDR3 sequence (DNA): TGTGCCAGCAGTATAGCGGGACAGTACGAGCAGTACGTC.

This sequence joins TRBV19 and TRBJ1-2; TRBD1 aligns across 7 bases. Germline CDR1 is LNHDA and CDR2 is SQIVND (reference sequence). V shed 4 bases, J shed 4 bases, and the junction held 9 bases outside the gene matches. This CDR3 is built from 15 residues. The CDR3 bases are TGTGCCAGTAGTAGGTCCGACAGGGAGGCCTATGGCTACACCTTC. Translation: CASSRSDREAYGYTF.

V and J are TRBV12-3 or TRBV12-4 and TRBJ2-7; TRBD2 agrees at 7 bases. The V segment lost 5 bases and the J segment 3 bases; nucleotides outside the gene matches: 4. This CDR3 spans 13 amino acids. The CDR3 sequence is CASSAGGGYEQYF. CDR3 nucleotide sequence: TGTGCCAGCAGTGCTGGGGGGGGCTACGAGCAGTACTTC.

This sequence joins TRBV2 and TRBJ2-3, with D perhaps TRBD1 (5 bases). V shed 8 bases and J shed 2 bases, with 11 bases lying between them. This CDR3 is built from 13 residues. Germline V lookup: CDR1 SNHLY, CDR2 FYNNEI. The CDR3 reads CASVIGATDTQYF. DNA of the CDR3: TGTGCCAGCGTGATAGGGGCCACAGATACGCAGTATTTT.

J is TRBJ1-3 and V is TRBV25-1, with D perhaps TRBD1 (5 bases). The CDR3 sequence is 14 residues long. The germline CDR1 and CDR2 sequences are MGHDK and SYGVNS. Trimming took 1 base from V and 7 from J, leaving 11 bases between them. CDR3 nucleotides: TGTGCCAGCAGTGAATGGGGGGGTCGTAACACCATATATTTT. Protein product: CASSEWGGRNTIYF.

For this clone: The limits of the CDR3 on the DNA are not certain, so only TCRdb's listed CDR3 is given. The gene calls are TRBV4-1 and TRBJ2-2; the DNA was not compared with TRBD2, the D call given in the table. Termini included, the CDR3 measures 19 amino acids. CDR1 is MGHRA, CDR2 YSYEKL, per germline. Here the CDR3 reads CASSSGGRGENFRGRELFF.

J is TRBJ1-6 and V is TRBV7-9; D may be TRBD1 (5 bases). The CDR3 length is 15 residues. In germline, CDR1 is SEHNR, CDR2 FQNEAQ (reference sequence). V was pared by 1 base and J by 10 bases, with 14 bases between. As DNA, the CDR3 is TGTGCCAGCAGCTTAGTCGGGCAGGGTAGCTCACCCCTCCACTTT. Amino acid sequence: CASSLVGQGSSPLHF.

The chain links TRBV18 to TRBJ1-1, with D tentatively TRBD1 (5 bases). The CDR3 length is 15 residues. Germline CDR1 reads KGHSH; CDR2 reads LQKENI. Trimming took 3 bases from V and 0 from J, leaving 11 bases between them. Here the CDR3 reads CASSPQTGMNTEAFF. The CDR3 DNA is TGTGCCAGCTCACCCCAAACAGGCATGAACACTGAAGCTTTCTTT. Looking up the rest from reference TRBV18 and TRBJ1-1 gives the full variable domain: NAGVMQNPRHLVRRRGQEARLRCSPMKGHSHVYWYRQLPEEGLKFMVYLQKENIIDESGMPKERFSAEFPKEGPSILRIQQVVRGDSAAYFCASSPQTGMNTEAFFGQGTRLTVV.

In nucleotides, the CDR3 is TGTGCCAGCAGCGAGTTTTTGTGCAGGGAAAAGTCTGAAGCCAAAAACATTCAGTACTTC. Encoded protein: CASSEFLCREKSEAKNIQYF. The gene calls are TRBV21-1 and TRBJ2-4; TRBD1, the D gene given by the table, was not confirmed from the DNA. TRBV21-1 is a pseudogene segment. The length of the CDR3 is 20 residues.

This rearrangement joins TRBV5-1 to TRBJ2-6; 8 nucleotides align to TRBD2. This CDR3 comprises 17 residues. After removal of 4 bases from V and 0 bases from J, the junction contained 6 bases not matched to a gene. Germline lookup yields CDR1 SGHRS and CDR2 YFSETQ. The CDR3 protein is CASSPGGSSSGANVLTF. The CDR3 DNA is TGCGCCAGCAGCCCGGGGGGGTCTAGCTCTGGGGCCAACGTCCTGACTTTC.

The V call is TRBV28, the J call TRBJ2-5; the match to TRBD1 covers 8 bases. The germline V gene encodes CDR1 MDHEN and CDR2 SYDVKM. J gave up 5 bases and V 6 bases, and 11 bases lay outside the gene matches. The length of the CDR3 is 15 residues. The CDR3 DNA reads TGTGCCAGCAGGACAGGGACAGGAAGAGGGGAGACCCAGTACTTC. Protein product: CASRTGTGRGETQYF.

CDR3 in amino acids: CASSLTSGGANYGYTF. CDR3 nucleotides: TGCGCCAGCAGCTTGACCTCCGGGGGGGCTAACTATGGCTACACCTTC. V is TRBV5-1 and J is TRBJ1-2, with D possibly matching TRBD1 (5 bases). The CDR3 sequence is 16 residues long. With 1 base removed from V and 0 bases from J, the gap between germline ends came to 13 bases. CDR1 and CDR2 from the germline V gene are SGHRS and YFSETQ.

The chain recombines TRBV18 with TRBJ1-2, with D uncertain. The CDR3 is 12 amino acids. Germline V gene data show CDR1 as KGHSH and CDR2 as LQKENI. V dropped 2 bases and J dropped 4 bases, with 5 bases sitting between them. This CDR3 reads CASSPYSYGYTF. Here the CDR3 DNA reads TGTGCCAGCTCACCATACAGCTATGGCTACACCTTC. The full variable domain, in which reference TRBV18 and TRBJ1-2 provide the parts outside the CDR3, is NAGVMQNPRHLVRRRGQEARLRCSPMKGHSHVYWYRQLPEEGLKFMVYLQKENIIDESGMPKERFSAEFPKEGPSILRIQQVVRGDSAAYFCASSPYSYGYTFGSGTRLTVV.

The gene calls are TRBV3-1 (or the pseudogene TRBV3-2) and TRBJ2-5, with 7 bases fitting TRBD1. V dropped 3 bases and J dropped 4; count of bases not matched to a gene: 2. CDR1 and CDR2 from the germline V gene are LGHDT and YNNKEL (reference sequence). This CDR3 is built from 13 residues. In DNA form, the CDR3 reads TGTGCCAGCAGCCAGCGACAGGGAGAGACCCAGTACTTC. It codes for CASSQRQGETQYF.

The table lists this clone with a count of one. The chain links TRBV4-1 to TRBJ2-1, with a weak D call TRBD2 (5 bases). The CDR3 runs 16 residues. Trimming removed 0 bases at V and 9 bases at J, with 18 bases between. Germline loops: CDR1 MGHRA, CDR2 YSYEKL. The CDR3 bases are TGCGCCAGCAGCCAAGACCGCAGAGTTGGTAGCGCTGAGCAGTTCTTC. This sequence encodes CASSQDRRVGSAEQFF.

This clone has more than one count but fewer than ten. This rearrangement joins TRBV27 to TRBJ1-2; possible D gene TRBD1, 5 bases. The V gene lost 4 bases and the J gene lost 7 bases, with 7 bases spanning the gap. CDR1 MNHEY and CDR2 SMNVEV come from the germline V gene (reference sequence). The CDR3 extends over 11 amino acids. The CDR3 spells CASSWRGGYTF. DNA of the CDR3: TGTGCCAGCAGTTGGAGGGGTGGCTACACCTTC.

As regards this clone: Other DNA sequences from this sample encode an identical CDR3 as well. This chain connects TRBV15 to TRBJ2-5; D is unclear. Trimming pared 0 bases from V and 1 base from J, leaving 3 bases between. The CDR3 contains 13 residues. The germline gives CDR1 LNHNV, CDR2 YYDKDF (reference sequence). The CDR3 region is CATSRDIQETQYF. The DNA for the CDR3 is TGTGCCACCAGCAGAGATATCCAAGAGACCCAGTACTTC.

This clone was seen only a few times. V and J are TRBV6-1 and TRBJ1-2; 9 bases line up with TRBD1. J was trimmed by 6 bases and V by 6 bases; bases with no gene match: 8. The CDR3 consists of 14 residues. Germline values: CDR1 MNHNS, CDR2 SASEGT. The CDR3 DNA reads as TGTGCCAGCAGCAGACAGGGGGTCCGCGATGGCTACACCTTC. Its translation: CASSRQGVRDGYTF.

The chain carries TRBV7-3 and TRBJ2-1, with D tentatively TRBD2 (6 bases). Germline V gene lookup returns CDR1 SGHTA and CDR2 FQGTGA. The CDR3 consists of 15 residues. V was pared by 3 bases and J by 0 bases, with 9 bases between. The CDR3 DNA reads as TGTGCCAGCAGCTTCTACGGGAGCTCCTACAATGAGCAGTTCTTC. Its translation: CASSFYGSSYNEQFF.

This clone was recorded at least ten times. The V call is TRBV9, the J call TRBJ1-3; 7 bases map to TRBD1. The CDR3 is 15 residues long. Germline values: CDR1 SGDLS, CDR2 YYNGEE. J gave up 0 bases and V 5 bases, and 5 bases lay outside the gene matches. As DNA, the CDR3 is TGTGCCAGCAGTCGAGAGGGGGCCTCTGGAAACACCATATATTTT. It codes for CASSREGASGNTIYF.

The V and J genes are TRBV6-1 and TRBJ2-3, with 10 bases aligning to TRBD2. Germline lookup yields CDR1 MNHNS and CDR2 SASEGT. J lost 1 base, V lost 2 bases, and 6 bases had no gene match. This CDR3 has 17 residues. The CDR3 DNA reads as TGTGCCAGCAGTGAACGCCCCGGGACTAGCGGCACAGATACGCAGTATTTT. Protein: CASSERPGTSGTDTQYF.